This T cell receptor beta chain comes out of a study of sequential checkpoint blockade in melanoma. Study at large: Patients were randomized 1:1 to nivolumab-then-ipilimumab or ipilimumab-then-nivolumab first-line. Each arm's sequence ended with maintenance nivolumab.

Germline V gives CDR1 SQVTM, CDR2 ANQGSEA. The CDR3 spans 13 residues. V lost 7 bases and J lost 0, with 10 bases in between. In its sample, this clone was seen a few times. Assay used: immunoSEQ multiplex PCR; TCRdb lists only in-frame clones, some missing. The table lists fewer than 35,000 clones, about 77% of them singletons. The treatment: randomized to nivolumab then ipilimumab (arm A) or the reverse (arm B). From thawed PBMCs, live CD3+CD8+ cells negative for CD19 and CD56 were sorted. This specimen consisted of CD8+ T cells sorted from blood (inferred from file names), obtained from a patient given nivolumab and ipilimumab in sequence. The sequence derives from a human donor with melanoma. The chain has TRBV29-1 and TRBJ2-1, with D possibly TRBD2 on 5 matching bases. This CDR3 reads CSGRPSSYNEQFF. The CDR3 DNA reads as TGCAGCGGGAGGCCGAGCTCCTACAATGAGCAGTTCTTC.